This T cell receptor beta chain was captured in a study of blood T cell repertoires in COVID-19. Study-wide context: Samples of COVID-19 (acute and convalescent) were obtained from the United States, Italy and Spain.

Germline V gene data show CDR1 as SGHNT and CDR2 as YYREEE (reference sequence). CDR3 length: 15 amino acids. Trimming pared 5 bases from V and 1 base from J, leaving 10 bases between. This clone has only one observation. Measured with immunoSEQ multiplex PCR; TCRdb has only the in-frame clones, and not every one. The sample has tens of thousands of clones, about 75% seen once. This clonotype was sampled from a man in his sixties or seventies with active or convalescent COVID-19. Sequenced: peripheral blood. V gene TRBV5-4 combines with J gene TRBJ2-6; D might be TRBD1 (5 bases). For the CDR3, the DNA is TGTGCCAGCAGTTCACAGGTTTCTGGGGCCAACGTCCTGACTTTC. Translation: CASSSQVSGANVLTF.